This TCR beta chain came from a study of blood T cells in healthy people across ages. A second PCR, run for roughly 7 to 12 cycles, used a sample-barcoded 5' primer plus a J-beta primer mix. Tags on each cDNA molecule came from a template-switch adaptor with 12 random nucleotides. Every sample gave at least 2.5 million paired-end reads containing CDR3. TCRdb independently ran MiXCR on the 5' RACE reads; one entry per CDR3 protein. Among 1.8 million or so distinct CDR3 sequences, about two fifths were seen once, and the ten largest hold under 25%. This clonotype has a handful of counts. Its target is unknown. Study conclusions and caveats: Naive T cell percentage showed a strong correlation with TCR beta diversity. Among long-lived donors, naive CD4+ cells were more numerous and diversity higher than in aged donors.

The CDR3 contains 14 residues. V was cut by 3 bases and J by 3 bases, with 12 bases left in between. Germline lookup yields CDR1 SGHTA and CDR2 FQGNSA. The rearrangement uses TRBV7-2 and TRBJ2-7; TRBD2 is a possible D gene (5 bases). The TCR originated in a human donor in good health. What was sequenced was blood. The DNA of the CDR3 is TGTGCCAGCAGCTTTTCTACCGGGGACTACGAGCAGTACTTC. This encodes CASSFSTGDYEQYF.